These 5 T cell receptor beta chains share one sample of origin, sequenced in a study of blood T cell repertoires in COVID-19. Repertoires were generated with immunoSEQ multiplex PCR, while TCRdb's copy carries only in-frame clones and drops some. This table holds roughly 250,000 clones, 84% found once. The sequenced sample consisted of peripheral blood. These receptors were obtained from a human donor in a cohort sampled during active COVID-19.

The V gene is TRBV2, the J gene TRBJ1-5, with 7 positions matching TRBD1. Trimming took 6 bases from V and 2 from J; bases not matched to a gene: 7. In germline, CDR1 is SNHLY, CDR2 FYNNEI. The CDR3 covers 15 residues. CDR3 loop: CASSKQGSRNQPQHF. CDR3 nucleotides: TGTGCCAGCAGCAAACAGGGGTCGCGCAATCAGCCCCAGCATTTT.

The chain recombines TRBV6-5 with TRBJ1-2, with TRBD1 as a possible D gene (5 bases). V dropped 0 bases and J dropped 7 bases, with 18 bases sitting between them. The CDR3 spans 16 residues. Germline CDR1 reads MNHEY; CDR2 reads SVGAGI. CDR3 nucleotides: TGTGCCAGCAGTTACTCGAATGCGGCAGGGTTATTTGGCTACACCTTC. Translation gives CASSYSNAAGLFGYTF.

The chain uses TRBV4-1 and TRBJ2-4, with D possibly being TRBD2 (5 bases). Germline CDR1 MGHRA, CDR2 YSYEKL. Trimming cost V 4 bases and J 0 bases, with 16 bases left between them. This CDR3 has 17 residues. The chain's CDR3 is CASSPSSSSLAKNIQYF. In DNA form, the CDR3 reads TGCGCCAGCAGCCCGAGCTCTAGCTCCTTAGCCAAAAACATTCAGTACTTC.

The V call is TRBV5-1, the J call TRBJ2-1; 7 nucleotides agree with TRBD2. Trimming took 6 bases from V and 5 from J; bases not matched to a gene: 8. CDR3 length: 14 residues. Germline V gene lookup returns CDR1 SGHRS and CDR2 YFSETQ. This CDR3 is CASIPTGGNNEQFF. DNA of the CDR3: TGCGCCAGCATCCCCACGGGGGGAAACAATGAGCAGTTCTTC.

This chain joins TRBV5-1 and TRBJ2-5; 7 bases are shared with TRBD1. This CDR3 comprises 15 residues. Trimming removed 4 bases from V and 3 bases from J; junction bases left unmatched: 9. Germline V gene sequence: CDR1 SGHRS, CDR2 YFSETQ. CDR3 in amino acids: CASSRTYRGEETQYF. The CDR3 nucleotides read TGCGCCAGCAGCCGCACTTACAGGGGAGAAGAGACCCAGTACTTC.